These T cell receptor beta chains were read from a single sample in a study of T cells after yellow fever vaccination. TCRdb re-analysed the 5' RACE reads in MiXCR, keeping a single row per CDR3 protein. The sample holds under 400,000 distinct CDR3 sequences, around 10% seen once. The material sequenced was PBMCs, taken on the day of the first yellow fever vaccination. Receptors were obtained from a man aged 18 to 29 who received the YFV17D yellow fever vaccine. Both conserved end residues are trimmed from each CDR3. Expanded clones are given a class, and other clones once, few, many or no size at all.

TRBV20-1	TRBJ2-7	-	SASPGQGGDDQY
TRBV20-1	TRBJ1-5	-	SARDMGDRNQPQH
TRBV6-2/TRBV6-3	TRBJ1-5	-	ASRTAEGLGQPQH
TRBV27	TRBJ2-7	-	ASYPGSYEQY
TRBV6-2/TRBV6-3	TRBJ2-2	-	ASRLSGELF
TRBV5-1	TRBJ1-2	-	ASSGDGNYGYT
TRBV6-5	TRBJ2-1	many	ASSYSGGSSYNEQF
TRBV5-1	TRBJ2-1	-	ASRPGPGATNEQF
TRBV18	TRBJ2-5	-	ASSRPGQETLY
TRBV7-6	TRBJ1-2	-	ASSLALRDGINYGYT
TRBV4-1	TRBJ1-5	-	ASSQEEWVQPQH
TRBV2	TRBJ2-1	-	ASTRQGSSYNEQF
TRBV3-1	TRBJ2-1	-	ASSLSGGRNEQF
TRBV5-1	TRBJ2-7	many	ASSLGDSFSYEQY
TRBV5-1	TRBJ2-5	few	ASSWGTSGAQETQY
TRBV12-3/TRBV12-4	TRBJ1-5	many	ASSFGYSNQPQH
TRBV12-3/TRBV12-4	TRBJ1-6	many	ASSLALGVSTPGNSPLH
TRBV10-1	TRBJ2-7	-	ASSVRGKVYEQY
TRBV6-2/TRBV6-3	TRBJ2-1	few	ASTPGNWAYNEQF
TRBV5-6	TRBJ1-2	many	ASSLNYGYT
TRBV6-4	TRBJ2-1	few	ASSAEGGHEQF
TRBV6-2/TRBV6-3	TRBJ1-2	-	ASSPATDYGYT
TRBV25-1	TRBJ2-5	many	ASGAEYQETQY
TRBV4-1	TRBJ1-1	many	ASSQPQGRAF
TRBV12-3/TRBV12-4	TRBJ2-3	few	ASSPPWTGGQYTQY
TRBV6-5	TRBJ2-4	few	ASSYTNSFRNIQY
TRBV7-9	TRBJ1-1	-	ASSLVYRGYTEAF
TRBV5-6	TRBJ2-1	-	ASMGQVYNEQF
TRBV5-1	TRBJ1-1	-	ASSLSLGQASFEAF
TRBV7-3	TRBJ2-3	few	ASSLRSVGDTQY